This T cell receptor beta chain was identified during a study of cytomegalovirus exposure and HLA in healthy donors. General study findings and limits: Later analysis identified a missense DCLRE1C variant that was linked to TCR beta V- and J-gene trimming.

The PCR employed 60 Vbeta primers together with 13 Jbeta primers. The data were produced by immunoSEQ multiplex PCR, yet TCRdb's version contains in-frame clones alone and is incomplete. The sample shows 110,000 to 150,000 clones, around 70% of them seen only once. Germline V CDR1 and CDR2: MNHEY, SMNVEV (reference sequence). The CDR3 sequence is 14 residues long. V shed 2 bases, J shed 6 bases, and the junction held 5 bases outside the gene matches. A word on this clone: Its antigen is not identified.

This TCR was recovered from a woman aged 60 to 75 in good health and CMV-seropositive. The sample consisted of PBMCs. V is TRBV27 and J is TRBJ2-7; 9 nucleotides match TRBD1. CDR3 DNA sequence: TGTGCCAGCAGTTTAGGGACAGGGAAGTCCGAGCAGTACTTC. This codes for CASSLGTGKSEQYF.